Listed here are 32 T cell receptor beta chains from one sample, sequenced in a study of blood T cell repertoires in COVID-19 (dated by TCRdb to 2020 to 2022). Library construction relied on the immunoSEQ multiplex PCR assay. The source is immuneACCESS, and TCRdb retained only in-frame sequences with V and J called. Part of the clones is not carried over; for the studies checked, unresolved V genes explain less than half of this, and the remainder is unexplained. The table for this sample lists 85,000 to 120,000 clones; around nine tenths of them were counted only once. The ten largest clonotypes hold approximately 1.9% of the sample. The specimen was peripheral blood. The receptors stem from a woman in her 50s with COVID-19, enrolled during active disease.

The chain's CDR3 is CASGRGTSGNTIYF. In DNA form, the CDR3 reads TGTGCCAGCGGAAGGGGAACTTCTGGAAACACCATATATTTT. The gene calls are TRBV6-5 and TRBJ1-3, with D maybe TRBD1 (5 bases). V dropped 8 bases and J dropped 1 base, with 12 bases sitting between them. Per the germline V gene, CDR1 is MNHEY and CDR2 is SVGAGI. The CDR3 is made up of 14 amino acids.

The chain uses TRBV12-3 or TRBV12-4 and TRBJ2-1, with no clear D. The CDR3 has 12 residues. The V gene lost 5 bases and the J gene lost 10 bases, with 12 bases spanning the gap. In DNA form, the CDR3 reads TGTGCCAGCAGTGTCGGGTTCTGGGAGCAGTTCTTC. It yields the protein CASSVGFWEQFF.

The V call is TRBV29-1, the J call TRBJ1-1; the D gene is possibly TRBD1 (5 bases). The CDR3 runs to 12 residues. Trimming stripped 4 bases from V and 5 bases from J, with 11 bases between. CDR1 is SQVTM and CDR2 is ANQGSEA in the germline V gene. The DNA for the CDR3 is TGCAGCGTTGTGGCAGGGAGGACTGAAGCTTTCTTT. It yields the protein CSVVAGRTEAFF. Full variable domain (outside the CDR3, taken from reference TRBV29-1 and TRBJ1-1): SAVISQKPSRDICQRGTSLTIQCQVDSQVTMMFWYRQQPGQSLTLIATANQGSEATYESGFVIDKFPISRPNLTFSTLTVSNMSPEDSSIYLCSVVAGRTEAFFGQGTRLTVV.

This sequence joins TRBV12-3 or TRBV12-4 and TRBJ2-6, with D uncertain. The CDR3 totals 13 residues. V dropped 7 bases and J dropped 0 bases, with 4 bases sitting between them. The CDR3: CASIFSGANVLTF. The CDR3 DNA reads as TGTGCCAGCATATTCTCTGGGGCCAACGTCCTGACTTTC.

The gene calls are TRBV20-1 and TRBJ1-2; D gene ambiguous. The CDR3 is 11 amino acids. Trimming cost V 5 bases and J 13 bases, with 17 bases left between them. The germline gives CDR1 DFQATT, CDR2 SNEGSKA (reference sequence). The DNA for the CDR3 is TGCAGTGCTGGATGGCTCTTGCCGGGCACCTTC. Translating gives CSAGWLLPGTF.

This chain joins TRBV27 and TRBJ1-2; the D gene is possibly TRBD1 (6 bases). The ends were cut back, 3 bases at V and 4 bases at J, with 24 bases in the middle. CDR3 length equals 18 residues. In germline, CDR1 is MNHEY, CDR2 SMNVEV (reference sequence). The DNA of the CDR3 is TGTGCCAGCAGTTTTCCCCCGGGACACATTTCGTCGACCTATGGCTACACCTTC. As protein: CASSFPPGHISSTYGYTF.

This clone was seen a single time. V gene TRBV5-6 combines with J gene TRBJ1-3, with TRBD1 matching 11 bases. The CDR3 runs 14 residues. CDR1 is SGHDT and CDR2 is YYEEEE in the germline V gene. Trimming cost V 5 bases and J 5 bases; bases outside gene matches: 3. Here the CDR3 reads CASRDRGLRNTIYF. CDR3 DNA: TGTGCCAGCAGGGACAGGGGGCTTAGAAACACCATATATTTT. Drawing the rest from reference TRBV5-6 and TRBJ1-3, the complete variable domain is DAGVTQSPTHLIKTRGQQVTLRCSPKSGHDTVSWYQQALGQGPQFIFQYYEEEERQRGNFPDRFSGHQFPNYSSELNVNALLLGDSALYLCASRDRGLRNTIYFGEGSWLTVV.

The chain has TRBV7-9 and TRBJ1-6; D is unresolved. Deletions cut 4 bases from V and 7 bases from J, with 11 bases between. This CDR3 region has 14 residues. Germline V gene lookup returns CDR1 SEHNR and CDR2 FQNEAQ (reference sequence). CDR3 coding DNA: TGTGCCAGCAGCTCTCCGGGAACAAATTCACCCCTCCACTTT. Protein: CASSSPGTNSPLHF.

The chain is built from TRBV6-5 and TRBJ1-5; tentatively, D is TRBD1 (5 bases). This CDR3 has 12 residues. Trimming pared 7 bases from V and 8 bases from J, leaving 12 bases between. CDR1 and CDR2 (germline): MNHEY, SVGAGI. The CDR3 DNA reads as TGTGCCAGCAACGGAAGGGGCAAGCCCCAGCATTTT. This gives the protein CASNGRGKPQHF.

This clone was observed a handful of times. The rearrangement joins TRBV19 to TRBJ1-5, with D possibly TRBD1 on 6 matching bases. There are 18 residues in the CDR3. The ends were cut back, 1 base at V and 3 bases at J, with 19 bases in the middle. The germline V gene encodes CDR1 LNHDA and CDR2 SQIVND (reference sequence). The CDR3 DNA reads TGTGCCAGTAGTATAGTCAGGGGAAACTTTGAATCCAATCAGCCCCAGCATTTT. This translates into CASSIVRGNFESNQPQHF.

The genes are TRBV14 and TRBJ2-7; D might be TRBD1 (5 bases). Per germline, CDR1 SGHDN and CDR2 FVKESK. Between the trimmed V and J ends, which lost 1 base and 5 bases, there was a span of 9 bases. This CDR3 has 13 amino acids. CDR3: CASSQAGSNEQYF. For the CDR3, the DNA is TGTGCCAGCAGCCAAGCAGGGTCCAACGAGCAGTACTTC.

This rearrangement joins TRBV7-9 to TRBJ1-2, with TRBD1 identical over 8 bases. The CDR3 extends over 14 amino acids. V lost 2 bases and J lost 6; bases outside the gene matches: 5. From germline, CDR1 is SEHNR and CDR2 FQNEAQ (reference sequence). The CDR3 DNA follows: TGTGCCAGCAGCTTATGGCAGGGGGCTGATGGCTACACCTTC. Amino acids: CASSLWQGADGYTF.

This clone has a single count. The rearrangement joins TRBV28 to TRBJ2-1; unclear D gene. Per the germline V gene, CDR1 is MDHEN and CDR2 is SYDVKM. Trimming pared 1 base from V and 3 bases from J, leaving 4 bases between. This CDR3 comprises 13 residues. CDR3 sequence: CASSLFSYNEQFF. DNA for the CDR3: TGTGCCAGCAGTTTATTCAGCTACAATGAGCAGTTCTTC.

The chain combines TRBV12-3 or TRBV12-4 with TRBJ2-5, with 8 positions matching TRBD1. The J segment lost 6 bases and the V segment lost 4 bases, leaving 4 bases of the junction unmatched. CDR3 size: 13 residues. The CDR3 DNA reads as TGTGCCAGCAGTTCGGACAGGGAGCAGACCCAGTACTTC. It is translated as CASSSDREQTQYF.

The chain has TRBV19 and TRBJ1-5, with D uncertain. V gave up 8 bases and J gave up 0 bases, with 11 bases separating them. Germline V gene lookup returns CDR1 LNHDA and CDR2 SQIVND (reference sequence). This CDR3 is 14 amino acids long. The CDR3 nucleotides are TGTGCCAGTCTGAGGGCCAATAGCAATCAGCCCCAGCATTTT. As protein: CASLRANSNQPQHF. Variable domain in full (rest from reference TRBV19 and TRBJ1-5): DGGITQSPKYLFRKEGQNVTLSCEQNLNHDAMYWYRQDPGQGLRLIYYSQIVNDFQKGDIAEGYSVSREKKESFPLTVTSAQKNPTAFYLCASLRANSNQPQHFGDGTRLSIL.

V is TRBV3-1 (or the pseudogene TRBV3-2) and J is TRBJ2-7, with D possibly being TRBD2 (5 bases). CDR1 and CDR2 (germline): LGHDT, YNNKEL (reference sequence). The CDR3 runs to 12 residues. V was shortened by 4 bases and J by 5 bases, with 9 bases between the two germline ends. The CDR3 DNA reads TGTGCCAGCAGCCGCCGGACTCACGAGCAGTACTTC. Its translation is CASSRRTHEQYF.

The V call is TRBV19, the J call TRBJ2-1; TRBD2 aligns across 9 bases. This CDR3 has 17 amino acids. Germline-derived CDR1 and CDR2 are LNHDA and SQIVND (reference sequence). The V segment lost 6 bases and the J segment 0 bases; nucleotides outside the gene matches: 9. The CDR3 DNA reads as TGTGCCAGTAGGAGTAGCGGGGGCCGTAGCTCCTACAATGAGCAGTTCTTC. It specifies CASRSSGGRSSYNEQFF.

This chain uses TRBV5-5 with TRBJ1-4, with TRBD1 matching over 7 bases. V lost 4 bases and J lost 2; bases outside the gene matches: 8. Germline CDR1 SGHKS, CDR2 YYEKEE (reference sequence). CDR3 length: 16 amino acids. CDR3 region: CASSGTDRPTNEKLFF. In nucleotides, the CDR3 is TGTGCCAGCAGCGGTACGGACAGGCCCACTAATGAAAAACTGTTTTTT.

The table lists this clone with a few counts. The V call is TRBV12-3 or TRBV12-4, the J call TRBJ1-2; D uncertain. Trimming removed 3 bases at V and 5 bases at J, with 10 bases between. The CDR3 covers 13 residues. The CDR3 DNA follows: TGTGCCAGCAGTTTGCAACCCCTATATGGCTACACCTTC. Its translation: CASSLQPLYGYTF.

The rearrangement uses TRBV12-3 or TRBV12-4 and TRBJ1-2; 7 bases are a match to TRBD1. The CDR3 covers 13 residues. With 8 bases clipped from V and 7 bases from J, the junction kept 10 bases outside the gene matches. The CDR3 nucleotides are TGTGCCAGCTCGGACAGGTTCGACGGTGGCTACACCTTC. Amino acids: CASSDRFDGGYTF.

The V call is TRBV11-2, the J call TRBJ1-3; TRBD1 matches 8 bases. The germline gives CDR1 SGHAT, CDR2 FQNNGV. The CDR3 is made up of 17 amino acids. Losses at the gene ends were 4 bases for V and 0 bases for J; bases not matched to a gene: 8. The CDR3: CASSSATGAFSGNTIYF. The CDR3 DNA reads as TGTGCCAGCAGCTCCGCGACAGGGGCCTTCTCTGGAAACACCATATATTTT.

The CDR3 reads CASSTHRAGNTEAFF. The CDR3 DNA is TGTGCCAGTAGTACGCACAGGGCTGGGAACACTGAAGCTTTCTTT. The V gene is TRBV19, the J gene TRBJ1-1, with D perhaps TRBD1 (6 bases). This CDR3 spans 15 amino acids. Trimming took 4 bases from V and 1 from J, leaving 13 bases between them. Germline-derived CDR1 and CDR2 are LNHDA and SQIVND (reference sequence).

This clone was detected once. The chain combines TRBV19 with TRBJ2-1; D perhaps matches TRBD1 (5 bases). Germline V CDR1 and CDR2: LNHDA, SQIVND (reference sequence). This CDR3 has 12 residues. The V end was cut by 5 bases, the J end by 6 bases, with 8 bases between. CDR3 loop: CASSPDINEQFF. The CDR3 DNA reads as TGTGCCAGTAGTCCGGACATCAATGAGCAGTTCTTC.

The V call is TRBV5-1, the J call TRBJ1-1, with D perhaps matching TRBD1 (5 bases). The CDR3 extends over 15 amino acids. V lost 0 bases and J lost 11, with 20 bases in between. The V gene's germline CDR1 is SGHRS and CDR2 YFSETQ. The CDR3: CASSLAGRGDYRAFF. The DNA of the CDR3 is TGCGCCAGCAGCTTGGCGGGGAGGGGAGACTATAGGGCTTTCTTT.

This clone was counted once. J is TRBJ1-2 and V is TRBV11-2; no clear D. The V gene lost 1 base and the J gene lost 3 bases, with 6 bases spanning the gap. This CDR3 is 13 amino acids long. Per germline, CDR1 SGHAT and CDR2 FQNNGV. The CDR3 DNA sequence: TGTGCCAGCAGCTTAGTTCCGGACTATGGCTACACCTTC. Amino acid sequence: CASSLVPDYGYTF. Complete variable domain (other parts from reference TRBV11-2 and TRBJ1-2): EAGVAQSPRYKIIEKRQSVAFWCNPISGHATLYWYQQILGQGPKLLIQFQNNGVVDDSQLPKDRFSAERLKGVDSTLKIQPAKLEDSAVYLCASSLVPDYGYTFGSGTRLTVV.

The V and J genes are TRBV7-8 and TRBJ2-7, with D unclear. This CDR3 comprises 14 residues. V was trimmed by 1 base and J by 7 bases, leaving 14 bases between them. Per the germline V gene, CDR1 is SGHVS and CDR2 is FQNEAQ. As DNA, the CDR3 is TGTGCCAGCAGCTTAGAACGCTATGTCTGGGAGCAGTACTTC. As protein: CASSLERYVWEQYF.

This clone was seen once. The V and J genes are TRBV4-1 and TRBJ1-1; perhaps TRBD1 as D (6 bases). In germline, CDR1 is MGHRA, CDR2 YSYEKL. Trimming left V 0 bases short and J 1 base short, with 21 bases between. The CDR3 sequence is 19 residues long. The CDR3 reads CASSQERLRQGNTNTEAFF. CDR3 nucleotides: TGCGCCAGCAGCCAAGAGAGGTTAAGGCAGGGGAACACGAACACTGAAGCTTTCTTT.

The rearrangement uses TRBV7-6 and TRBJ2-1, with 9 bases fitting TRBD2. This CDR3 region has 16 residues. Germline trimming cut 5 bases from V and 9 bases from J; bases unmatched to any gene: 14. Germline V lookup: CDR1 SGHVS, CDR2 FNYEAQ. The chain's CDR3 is CASSHPGRGGRSEQFF. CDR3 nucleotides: TGTGCCAGCAGCCACCCTGGGCGGGGGGGCCGAAGTGAGCAGTTCTTC.

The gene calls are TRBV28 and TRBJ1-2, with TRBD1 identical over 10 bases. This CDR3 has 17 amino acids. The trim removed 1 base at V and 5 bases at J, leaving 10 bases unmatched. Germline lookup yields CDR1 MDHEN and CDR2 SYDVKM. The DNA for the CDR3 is TGTGCCAGCAGTTTATACAACCGGGACAGGGGCCGATATGGCTACACCTTC. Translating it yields CASSLYNRDRGRYGYTF.

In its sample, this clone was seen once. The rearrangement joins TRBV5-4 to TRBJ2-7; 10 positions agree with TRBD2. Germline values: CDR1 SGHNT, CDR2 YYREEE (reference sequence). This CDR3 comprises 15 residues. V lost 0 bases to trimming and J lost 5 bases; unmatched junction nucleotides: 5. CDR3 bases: TGTGCCAGCAGCTTGGGGGCTAGCGGGGGAGACGAGCAGTACTTC. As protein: CASSLGASGGDEQYF.

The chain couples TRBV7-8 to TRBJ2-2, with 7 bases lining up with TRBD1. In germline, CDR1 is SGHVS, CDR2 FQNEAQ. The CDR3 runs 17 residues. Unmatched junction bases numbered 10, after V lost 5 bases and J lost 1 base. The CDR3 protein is CASSPDRVLWNTGELFF. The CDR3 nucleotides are TGTGCCAGCAGCCCCGACAGGGTATTATGGAACACCGGGGAGCTGTTTTTT.

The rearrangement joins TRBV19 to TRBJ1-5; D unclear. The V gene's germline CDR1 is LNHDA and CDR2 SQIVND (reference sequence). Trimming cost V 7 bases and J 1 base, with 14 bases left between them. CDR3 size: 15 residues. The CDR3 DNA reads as TGTGCCAGTACTTCGACACCCAGGAGCAATCAGCCCCAGCATTTT. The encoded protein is CASTSTPRSNQPQHF. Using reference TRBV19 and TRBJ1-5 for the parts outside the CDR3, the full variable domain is DGGITQSPKYLFRKEGQNVTLSCEQNLNHDAMYWYRQDPGQGLRLIYYSQIVNDFQKGDIAEGYSVSREKKESFPLTVTSAQKNPTAFYLCASTSTPRSNQPQHFGDGTRLSIL.